What follows is one T cell receptor beta chain and its context. Primers used in a second PCR of roughly 6 to 12 cycles were a sample-barcoded 5' primer and a J-beta primer mix. Each CDR3 protein is one row after TCRdb ran MiXCR on the 5' RACE reads. The data show roughly 800,000 distinct CDR3 sequences, about 53% seen once. This sample was taken from a study of blood T cells in healthy people across ages. Trimming took off 5 bases at V and 0 bases at J, with 14 bases between the two ends. The germline V gene encodes CDR1 MNHNY and CDR2 SVGAGI (reference sequence). The CDR3 is 15 amino acids. The gene calls are TRBV6-6 and TRBJ2-7; D call uncertain. Sequences were obtained from blood. The origin of this receptor is an elderly man in good health. The CDR3 sequence is CASSGRNSPSYEQYF. The CDR3 DNA reads TGTGCCAGCAGTGGCCGGAACAGCCCCTCCTACGAGCAGTACTTC.